This T cell receptor (beta chain) was identified during a study of Graves' ophthalmopathy and Graves' hyperthyroidism. Broader study findings: This model predicted ophthalmopathy progression (sensitivity roughly 71%, specificity about 72%).

The germline CDR1 and CDR2 sequences are MDHEN and SYDVKM. There are 15 residues in the CDR3. V was shortened by 8 bases and J by 1 base, with 15 bases between the two germline ends. There are many counts of this clonotype. Its cognate antigen is unknown. As the template, RNA transcripts were used to amplify TCR beta CDR3 regions. First-round RT-PCR used HTBI primers; second-round multiplex PCR followed. MiXCR, applied by TCRdb to the multiplex PCR reads, yields one record per CDR3 protein. The sample holds some 390,000 distinct CDR3 sequences, 15% to 20% seen once. The V and J genes are TRBV28 and TRBJ1-5, with D uncertain. The TCR originated in a woman between 18 and 30 years old with Graves' ophthalmopathy. The sequencing input was peripheral blood. CDR3 nucleotide sequence: TGTGCCAGCCGAGGCCCCGAGGGAAGCAATCAGCCCCAGCATTTT. Translated, it gives CASRGPEGSNQPQHF.